Listed here are 21 T cell receptor beta chains from one sample, sequenced in a study of siplizumab effects on memory and regulatory T cells. Sequencing was performed with immunoSEQ multiplex PCR; in TCRdb, only in-frame clones are kept and a portion is missing. The repertoire holds just over 60,000 clones, with around 80% as singletons. Sequencing used memory CD4+ T cells sorted from blood. The receptor source for this set is a human donor in good health.

The gene calls are TRBV7-9 and TRBJ1-1; possible D gene TRBD1, 6 bases. The V end was cut by 5 bases, the J end by 5 bases, with 15 bases between. The germline V gene has CDR1 SEHNR and CDR2 FQNEAQ (reference sequence). This CDR3 is 14 amino acids long. CDR3 nucleotides: TGTGCCAGCAGCCTCCAGGGGTATGGGACTGAAGCTTTCTTT. This gives the protein CASSLQGYGTEAFF. Full variable domain (missing parts from reference TRBV7-9 and TRBJ1-1): DTGVSQNPRHKITKRGQNVTFRCDPISEHNRLYWYRQTLGQGPEFLTYFQNEAQLEKSRLLSDRFSAERPKGSFSTLEIQRTEQGDSAMYLCASSLQGYGTEAFFGQGTRLTVV.

The J gene is TRBJ1-1, the V gene TRBV15; D may be TRBD1 (5 bases). CDR3 size: 19 residues. The ends were cut back, 1 base at V and 3 bases at J, with 24 bases in the middle. CDR1 is LNHNV, CDR2 YYDKDF, per germline (reference sequence). The CDR3 DNA is TGTGCCACCAGCAGAGGACAGCAGTTTACCTCCAGGAGGGACACTGAAGCTTTCTTT. It specifies CATSRGQQFTSRRDTEAFF.

This chain joins TRBV25-1 and TRBJ1-2, with 10 nucleotides matching TRBD1. Germline CDR1 MGHDK, CDR2 SYGVNS. V trimming: 3 bases; J trimming: 6 bases; junction bases outside the gene matches: 4. The CDR3 loop spans 14 amino acids. CDR3 sequence reads: CASSEDRGIHGYTF. The CDR3 DNA sequence: TGTGCCAGCAGTGAGGACAGGGGGATTCATGGCTACACCTTC.

This chain connects TRBV28 to TRBJ1-1; 7 bases map to TRBD1. The CDR3 length is 18 residues. The V gene's germline CDR1 is MDHEN and CDR2 SYDVKM. Trimming cost V 3 bases and J 5 bases; bases outside gene matches: 18. For the CDR3, the DNA is TGTGCCAGCAGTTTCTCCGTCATAGCGGGACAGCGGGGGACTGAAGCTTTCTTT. Its translation: CASSFSVIAGQRGTEAFF.

The chain carries TRBV10-2 and TRBJ2-5; D possibly corresponds to TRBD1 (6 bases). The V gene lost 8 bases and the J gene lost 1 base, with 23 bases spanning the gap. The CDR3 spans 17 residues. Germline V gene sequence: CDR1 WSHSY, CDR2 SAAADI. DNA of the CDR3: TGCGCCAGCTCCCCCAACTACAGGGCGCCCTCCCAAGAGACCCAGTACTTC. This translates into CASSPNYRAPSQETQYF.

This chain joins TRBV18 and TRBJ2-7; 9 bases are a match to TRBD1. The CDR3 contains 16 residues. J lost 3 bases, V lost 3 bases, and 9 bases had no gene match. The germline CDR1 and CDR2 sequences are KGHSH and LQKENI. In nucleotides, the CDR3 is TGTGCCAGCTCACCCGGTTTGGGACAGGGCGTCTACGAGCAGTACTTC. This gives the protein CASSPGLGQGVYEQYF.

The gene calls are TRBV7-9 and TRBJ1-5; 7 bases agree with TRBD1. CDR1 is SEHNR and CDR2 is FQNEAQ in the germline V gene (reference sequence). J lost 5 bases, V lost 4 bases, and 5 bases had no gene match. The CDR3 sequence is 14 residues long. The CDR3 protein is CASSWGQPDQPQHF. In DNA, the CDR3 is TGTGCCAGCAGCTGGGGACAGCCGGATCAGCCCCAGCATTTT.

The chain is built from TRBV25-1 and TRBJ2-7; D possibly corresponds to TRBD2 (5 bases). Trimming removed 3 bases from V and 5 bases from J, with 11 bases in between. This CDR3 is 13 amino acids long. From germline, CDR1 is MGHDK and CDR2 SYGVNS. The CDR3 DNA reads as TGTGCCAGCAGTGAGGGTTGGGAGAACGAGCAGTACTTC. The encoded protein is CASSEGWENEQYF.

This chain joins TRBV4-2 and TRBJ2-3; 9 positions match TRBD2. CDR1 and CDR2 (germline): LGHNA, YNFKEQ. This CDR3 is 16 amino acids long. J lost 9 bases, V lost 1 base, and 11 bases had no gene match. The CDR3: CASSQGGIAGDGTQYF. Here the CDR3 DNA reads TGTGCCAGCAGCCAAGGCGGGATAGCGGGGGATGGGACGCAGTATTTT.

With respect to this clone: Other DNA variants within this sample encode the same CDR3. The chain has TRBV9 and TRBJ1-2, with 7 bases that match TRBD1. CDR1 SGDLS and CDR2 YYNGEE come from the germline V gene. This CDR3 is 14 amino acids long. J was trimmed by 3 bases and V by 0 bases; bases with no gene match: 2. This chain's CDR3 is CASSVGQGDYGYTF. The DNA of the CDR3 is TGTGCCAGCAGCGTAGGTCAGGGGGACTATGGCTACACCTTC.

The chain recombines TRBV7-2 with TRBJ2-3; D tentatively reads TRBD1 or TRBD2 (6 bases each). V was cut by 5 bases and J by 8 bases, with 20 bases left in between. CDR1 and CDR2 from the germline V gene are SGHTA and FQGNSA. This CDR3 is built from 15 residues. The DNA for the CDR3 is TGTGCCAGCAGCCCACCGGGGGCGGTGGGCATTACGCAGTATTTT. It codes for CASSPPGAVGITQYF.

The chain is built from TRBV6-4 and TRBJ1-5; 7 bases are shared with TRBD1. CDR1 and CDR2 from the germline V gene are MRHNA and SNTAGT. Trimming at V came to 3 bases and at J to 6 bases, leaving 5 bases not matched to a gene. The CDR3 sequence is 14 residues long. This CDR3 is CASSEATGSQPQHF. CDR3 nucleotide sequence: TGTGCCAGCAGTGAGGCGACAGGGAGTCAGCCCCAGCATTTT.

The chain couples TRBV4-3 to TRBJ2-7, with D tentatively TRBD2 (5 bases). CDR1 and CDR2 from the germline V gene are LGHNA and YSLEER. V dropped 1 base and J dropped 4 bases, with 11 bases sitting between them. This CDR3 has 14 amino acids. The chain's CDR3 is CASSQVGRGYEQYF. The CDR3 DNA is TGCGCCAGCAGCCAAGTTGGCCGGGGATACGAGCAGTACTTC.

CDR3 amino acids: CASSYSTGGPDTQYF. CDR3 DNA sequence: TGTGCCAGCAGTTACTCGACTGGGGGCCCAGATACGCAGTATTTT. V is TRBV6-5 and J is TRBJ2-3; D might be TRBD1 (6 bases). Germline CDR1 is MNHEY and CDR2 is SVGAGI. The V end lost 0 bases, the J end lost 4 bases, and 11 bases lay between the germline ends. The CDR3 runs to 15 residues.

The rearrangement joins TRBV5-1 to TRBJ2-4, with unresolved D. The germline V and J ends were trimmed by 4 bases and 0 bases, with 14 bases remaining between them. Germline lookup yields CDR1 SGHRS and CDR2 YFSETQ. The CDR3 extends over 16 amino acids. CDR3 sequence (DNA): TGCGCCAGCAGCACTGGGGATCACCTAGCCAAAAACATTCAGTACTTC. Its protein product is CASSTGDHLAKNIQYF.

The rearrangement joins TRBV5-6 to TRBJ1-2, with a weak D call TRBD1 (5 bases). Trimming removed 5 bases from V and 0 bases from J, with 11 bases in between. Germline CDR1 reads SGHDT; CDR2 reads YYEEEE. The CDR3 sequence is 14 residues long. The CDR3 loop is CASSYRPTNYGYTF. CDR3 nucleotide sequence: TGTGCCAGCAGTTACAGGCCCACTAACTATGGCTACACCTTC.

This clone has more than one count but fewer than ten. The chain joins TRBV5-3 to TRBJ2-3; the D call may be TRBD1 or TRBD2 (5 bases each). TRBV5-3 falls under the ORF class, with uncertain function. V shed 4 bases and J shed 5 bases, with 14 bases lying between them. The CDR3 consists of 14 residues. The CDR3 loop reads CARSRGRGKDTQYF. CDR3 coding DNA: TGTGCCAGAAGCCGGGGACGGGGTAAAGATACGCAGTATTTT.

This sequence joins TRBV6-5 and TRBJ2-2; D tentatively reads TRBD1 or TRBD2 (5 bases each). This CDR3 comprises 15 residues. Trimming cost V 4 bases and J 6 bases, with 15 bases left between them. Germline CDR1 and CDR2: MNHEY and SVGAGI. The CDR3 DNA follows: TGTGCCAGCAGTTCCCCGGGTCGGGGCCCCGGGGAGCTGTTTTTT. Its protein product is CASSSPGRGPGELFF.

The V call is TRBV6-6, the J call TRBJ1-5; D unresolved. V lost 0 bases and J lost 3, with 6 bases in between. CDR3 size: 14 residues. Germline V CDR1 and CDR2: MNHNY, SVGAGI (reference sequence). The CDR3 nucleotides are TGTGCCAGCAGTTACTCTTCTCACAATCAGCCCCAGCATTTT. This codes for CASSYSSHNQPQHF.

The chain is built from TRBV6-1 and TRBJ1-2; the match to TRBD1 covers 7 bases. The CDR3 covers 18 residues. Trimming took 4 bases from V and 0 from J; bases not matched to a gene: 14. Germline CDR1 reads MNHNS; CDR2 reads SASEGT. CDR3 residues: CASSGGQTTFNANYGYTF. The CDR3 nucleotides read TGTGCCAGCAGTGGGGGACAGACAACCTTCAATGCTAACTATGGCTACACCTTC.

The chain combines TRBV7-3 with TRBJ1-2; D is undetermined. CDR3 length: 17 amino acids. CDR1 and CDR2 from the germline V gene are SGHTA and FQGTGA. Trimming removed 2 bases from V and 1 base from J, with 17 bases in between. CDR3 protein: CASSLGGSSNFNYGYTF. CDR3 DNA: TGTGCCAGCAGCTTAGGTGGCAGCTCCAACTTTAACTATGGCTACACCTTC.